This T cell receptor beta chain was identified during a study of neurological immune-mediated disorders. TCRdb used MiXCR to reprocess the 5' RACE reads, holding one entry per CDR3 protein. The sample has about 27,000 distinct CDR3 sequences, roughly 2.7% seen once. This clonotype was detected ten times or more. The CDR3 has 13 amino acids. CDR1 MNHEY and CDR2 SVGAGI come from the germline V gene. The V end lost 4 bases, the J end lost 2 bases, and 8 bases lay between the germline ends. The sequence was obtained from a woman aged 45-65 years with multiple sclerosis. The specimen was PBMCs. V is TRBV6-5 and J is TRBJ2-5; D uncertain. The CDR3, as DNA: TGTGCCAGCAGTTCCGACATTCAAGAGACCCAGTACTTC. Encoded protein: CASSSDIQETQYF.